This paragraph reports one TCR beta chain. This sample is part of a study of regulatory T cells in long-lasting Graves disease. The TCR beta library used iRepertoire HTBI primers with Arm-PCR amplification of CDR3. TCRdb fed the multiplex PCR reads into MiXCR, producing one record per CDR3 protein. The table includes about 620,000 distinct CDR3 sequences, roughly 15% detected once. Regarding time point: newly diagnosed GD, antithyroid drugs for less than 3 months. PBMC RNA was the source of the TCR library. The CDR3 consists of 16 residues. The germline gives CDR1 SGDLS, CDR2 YYNGEE. V shed 0 bases, J shed 9 bases, and the junction held 7 bases outside the gene matches. The same data also went into a second study, on T cells in Graves' hyperthyroidism and ophthalmopathy.

This TCR was sampled from a woman aged 25 to 45 with Graves disease. This rearrangement joins TRBV9 to TRBJ1-6; 9 bases agree with TRBD1. The sample in question was peripheral blood mononuclear cells (PBMCs), obtained at new diagnosis, from a patient treated with antithyroid drugs. Written as DNA, the CDR3 is TGTGCCAGCAGCGTAGCGTGGGACAGGGCAGGTTCACCCCTCCACTTT. Translated, it gives CASSVAWDRAGSPLHF.